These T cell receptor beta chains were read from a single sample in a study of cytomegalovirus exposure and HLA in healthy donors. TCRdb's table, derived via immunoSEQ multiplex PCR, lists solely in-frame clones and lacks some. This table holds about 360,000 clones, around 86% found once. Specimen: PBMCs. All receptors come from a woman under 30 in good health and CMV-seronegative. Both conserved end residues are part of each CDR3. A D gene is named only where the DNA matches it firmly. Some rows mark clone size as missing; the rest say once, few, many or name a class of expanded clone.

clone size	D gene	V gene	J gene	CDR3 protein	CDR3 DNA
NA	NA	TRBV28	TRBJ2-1	CASSLLQSYNEQFF	TGTGCCAGCAGTTTGCTCCAGTCCTACAATGAGCAGTTCTTC
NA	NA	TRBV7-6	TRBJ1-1	CASSSGTEAFF	TGTGCCAGCAGCTCAGGCACTGAAGCTTTCTTT
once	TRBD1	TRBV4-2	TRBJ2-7	CASSQGGTGAGEQYF	TGTGCCAGCAGCCAAGGTGGGACAGGGGCAGGCGAGCAGTACTTC
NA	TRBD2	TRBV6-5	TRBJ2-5	CASTPRAGGETQYF	TGTGCCAGCACCCCTCGGGCGGGGGGTGAGACCCAGTACTTC
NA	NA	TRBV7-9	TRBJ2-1	CASSLPTTVEEFF	TGTGCCAGCAGCCTCCCTACGACAGTTGAGGAGTTCTTC
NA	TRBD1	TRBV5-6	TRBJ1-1	CASSSPDRADTEAFF	TGTGCCAGCAGCTCACCTGACAGGGCAGACACTGAAGCTTTCTTT
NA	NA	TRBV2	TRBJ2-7	CATGLTRYEQYF	TGTGCCACAGGGCTCACTCGCTACGAGCAGTACTTC
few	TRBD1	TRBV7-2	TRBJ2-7	CASSRDRGDSYEQYF	TGTGCCAGCAGCCGAGACAGGGGCGACTCCTACGAGCAGTACTTC
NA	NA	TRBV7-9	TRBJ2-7	CASSSYEQYF	TGTGCCAGCAGCTCATACGAGCAGTACTTC
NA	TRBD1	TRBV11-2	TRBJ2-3	CASRPGGTSTDTQYF	TGTGCCAGCAGGCCAGGGGGCACTAGCACAGATACGCAGTATTTT
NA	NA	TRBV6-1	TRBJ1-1	CASSATGVGTEAFF	TGTGCCAGCAGTGCTACGGGGGTAGGCACTGAAGCTTTCTTT
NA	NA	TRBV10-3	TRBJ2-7	CAIRSSYEQYF	TGTGCCATCAGGAGCTCCTACGAGCAGTACTTC
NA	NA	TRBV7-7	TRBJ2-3	CASSSPGDTQYF	TGTGCCAGCAGCTCCCCGGGGGATACGCAGTATTTT